One sample yielded the 3 T cell receptor beta chains listed below, sequenced in a study of identifying expanded T cells in peripheral blood. Sequencing used immunoSEQ multiplex PCR; TCRdb keeps in-frame clones, though not all of them. The table records roughly 100,000 clones, 85% to 90% of them present only once. Specimen: blood. The receptors shown here come from a person aged 18 to 75 in good health.

This clone appeared a single time. The chain carries TRBV5-4 and TRBJ2-5; no clear D. CDR3 length: 13 amino acids. The germline V and J ends were trimmed by 5 bases and 1 base, with 9 bases remaining between them. Germline CDR1 is SGHNT and CDR2 is YYREEE (reference sequence). The CDR3 spells CASRHDFQETQYF. The CDR3 coding sequence is TGTGCCAGCAGACACGACTTCCAAGAGACCCAGTACTTC. Full variable domain (outside the CDR3, taken from reference TRBV5-4 and TRBJ2-5): ETGVTQSPTHLIKTRGQQVTLRCSSQSGHNTVSWYQQALGQGPQFIFQYYREEENGRGNFPPRFSGLQFPNYSSELNVNALELDDSALYLCASRHDFQETQYFGPGTRLLVL.

This sequence joins TRBV13 and TRBJ2-5; 10 bases fit TRBD2. J gave up 4 bases and V 4 bases, and 6 bases lay outside the gene matches. The CDR3 has 15 residues. CDR1 is PRHDT, CDR2 FYEKMQ, per germline (reference sequence). CDR3 loop: CASSSGAGGSETQYF. The CDR3 DNA is TGTGCCAGCAGCTCTGGAGCGGGGGGGTCAGAGACCCAGTACTTC.

The rearrangement links TRBV5-1 to TRBJ2-3; TRBD2 matches at 10 bases. V was pared by 3 bases and J by 5 bases, with 9 bases of the junction left unmatched. The CDR3 is 16 amino acids. The V gene's germline CDR1 is SGHRS and CDR2 YFSETQ. In DNA form, the CDR3 reads TGCGCCAGCAGCTGGGAGCGGGGGGGCCGCGGAGATACGCAGTATTTT. Amino acids: CASSWERGGRGDTQYF.